The entry below gives a single TCR beta chain sequence along with its context. This CDR3 is 14 amino acids long. The germline V gene encodes CDR1 MGHRA and CDR2 YSYEKL. V was clipped by 0 bases and J by 9 bases, with 12 bases between them. The data stem from a study of blood T cell repertoires in COVID-19. About the research overall: Acute-phase and convalescent COVID-19 samples originated in the United States, Italy and Spain. Sources were T cells, B-cell-depleted T cells, or PBMCs; the material itself was cDNA or gDNA.

Per the original data handling: Nucleated cell number was recorded as an estimate derived from reference gene primer amplification. The repertoire was sequenced with immunoSEQ multiplex PCR; TCRdb's copy has only in-frame clones and lacks some. V and J calls plus clone size are reproduced from that table; the DNA served to infer D and trimming. Among 190,000 or so clones, around nine tenths were seen once, and the ten largest hold about 0.96%. The source of this sequence is a woman between 18 and 30 years old who had recovered from COVID-19. The sequenced sample was peripheral blood. The rearrangement uses TRBV4-1 and TRBJ1-5, with a weak D call TRBD1 (6 bases). The CDR3 reads CASSQDQGSWPQHF. The CDR3, as DNA: TGCGCCAGCAGCCAAGACCAGGGGTCATGGCCCCAGCATTTT.